One sample yielded the 23 T cell receptor beta chains listed below, sequenced in a study of T cell responses to AZD1222 COVID-19 vaccine. The table came from immunoSEQ multiplex PCR; TCRdb's copy has only in-frame clones and leaves some out. The sample shows 150,000 to 200,000 clones, 85% to 95% of them seen only once. The material sequenced was peripheral blood, taken 28 days after the second AZD1222 dose. These receptors were collected from an adult who received the AZD1222 COVID-19 vaccine.

The chain combines TRBV19 with TRBJ1-6, with 8 bases lining up with TRBD1. The CDR3 runs to 16 residues. Germline V gives CDR1 LNHDA, CDR2 SQIVND (reference sequence). V was pared by 6 bases and J by 0 bases, with 4 bases of the junction left unmatched. The CDR3 spells CASSRGPSSYNSPLHF. The CDR3 coding sequence is TGTGCCAGTAGCAGGGGGCCGAGCTCCTATAATTCACCCCTCCACTTT.

This clone has a single count. V usage is TRBV7-2 and J usage is TRBJ2-3; 7 bases map to TRBD2. This CDR3 region has 15 residues. Unmatched junction bases numbered 13, after V lost 5 bases and J lost 8 bases. Germline assignment: CDR1 SGHTA and CDR2 FQGNSA. CDR3 region: CASSTTGTTSGTQYF. The DNA of the CDR3 is TGTGCCAGCAGCACGACCGGGACTACGTCAGGTACGCAGTATTTT.

J is TRBJ2-7 and V is TRBV28; D uncertain. The CDR3 has 13 amino acids. V lost 6 bases and J 0 bases, leaving 9 bases between the germline ends. Germline V gene data show CDR1 as MDHEN and CDR2 as SYDVKM. This CDR3 is CASREVSSYEQYF. CDR3 in DNA: TGTGCCAGCAGGGAAGTTAGCTCCTACGAGCAGTACTTC.

The chain joins TRBV6-5 to TRBJ2-7; 11 positions match TRBD1. Trimming took 11 bases from V and 2 from J; bases not matched to a gene: 5. Germline CDR1 MNHEY, CDR2 SVGAGI. The CDR3 consists of 13 residues. CDR3 sequence reads: CACSGQGAYEQYF. The CDR3 DNA follows: TGTGCCTGCTCGGGACAGGGGGCCTACGAGCAGTACTTC.

J is TRBJ1-2 and V is TRBV3-1 (or the pseudogene TRBV3-2); D gene ambiguous. The CDR3 runs 12 residues. Per germline, CDR1 LGHDT and CDR2 YNNKEL (reference sequence). V lost 1 base to trimming and J lost 5 bases, with 5 bases between them. The CDR3 nucleotides read TGTGCCAGCAGCCAAGCTGGGTATGGCTACACCTTC. This sequence encodes CASSQAGYGYTF.

J is TRBJ1-5 and V is TRBV28; possibly TRBD1 for D (6 bases). Trimming took off 5 bases at V and 0 bases at J, with 8 bases between the two ends. The CDR3 extends over 14 amino acids. CDR1 is MDHEN and CDR2 is SYDVKM in the germline V gene. In DNA form, the CDR3 reads TGTGCCAGCAGTAGGGACAATAGCAATCAGCCCCAGCATTTT. Protein product: CASSRDNSNQPQHF. Combining the CDR3 with reference TRBV28 and TRBJ1-5 gives the whole variable domain DVKVTQSSRYLVKRTGEKVFLECVQDMDHENMFWYRQDPGLGLRLIYFSYDVKMKEKGDIPEGYSVSREKKERFSLILESASTNQTSMYLCASSRDNSNQPQHFGDGTRLSIL.

On this clone: The identical CDR3 is also encoded by other nucleotide sequences in the sample. This sequence joins TRBV28 and TRBJ2-7; no firm D call. The V gene's germline CDR1 is MDHEN and CDR2 SYDVKM. V was clipped by 5 bases and J by 0 bases, with 2 bases between them. This CDR3 is built from 11 residues. The CDR3 nucleotides are TGTGCCAGCAGTAGCTCCTACGAGCAGTACTTC. This encodes CASSSSYEQYF.

This CDR3 is CASSHRNTEAFF. The CDR3 DNA sequence: TGTGCCAGCAGCCATCGCAACACTGAAGCTTTCTTT. J is TRBJ1-1 and V is TRBV7-9; D uncertain. Germline lookup yields CDR1 SEHNR and CDR2 FQNEAQ (reference sequence). Trimming shortened V by 5 bases and J by 2 bases, and 6 bases separated the two germline ends. CDR3 length equals 12 residues.

This rearrangement joins TRBV6-5 to TRBJ2-2; 7 nucleotides agree with TRBD1. V dropped 2 bases and J dropped 3; count of bases not matched to a gene: 0. Germline V lookup: CDR1 MNHEY, CDR2 SVGAGI. This CDR3 is 14 amino acids long. CDR3 in amino acids: CASSYGQDTGELFF. The CDR3 DNA sequence: TGTGCCAGCAGTTACGGACAGGACACCGGGGAGCTGTTTTTT.

The V gene is TRBV2, the J gene TRBJ1-2; 9 positions match TRBD1. Germline V CDR1 and CDR2: SNHLY, FYNNEI. The CDR3 extends over 14 amino acids. V lost 6 bases to trimming and J lost 2 bases; unmatched junction nucleotides: 4. CDR3 nucleotides: TGTGCCAGCAGCGGGACAGGGTTGAACTATGGCTACACCTTC. Translated: CASSGTGLNYGYTF. The complete variable domain, with remaining parts taken from reference TRBV2 and TRBJ1-2, reads EPEVTQTPSHQVTQMGQEVILRCVPISNHLYFYWYRQILGQKVEFLVSFYNNEISEKSEIFDDQFSVERPDGSNFTLKIRSTKLEDSAMYFCASSGTGLNYGYTFGSGTRLTVV.

The chain uses TRBV18 and TRBJ1-4; 8 bases fit TRBD1. The CDR3 spans 15 residues. CDR1 and CDR2 (germline): KGHSH, LQKENI. Losses at the gene ends were 5 bases for V and 4 bases for J; bases not matched to a gene: 6. The CDR3 sequence: CASSFGQGINEKLFF. In nucleotides, the CDR3 is TGTGCCAGCTCATTTGGACAGGGCATTAATGAAAAACTGTTTTTT.

The chain uses TRBV25-1 and TRBJ1-1, with D uncertain. Deletions cut 2 bases from V and 0 bases from J, with 16 bases between. The germline gives CDR1 MGHDK, CDR2 SYGVNS. This CDR3 contains 17 residues. CDR3 nucleotide sequence: TGTGCCAGCAGTGAAGAGCTAGGGCAGGCGATGAACACTGAAGCTTTCTTT. It yields the protein CASSEELGQAMNTEAFF.

The chain uses TRBV3-1 (or the pseudogene TRBV3-2) and TRBJ1-1, with D possibly TRBD1 on 6 matching bases. This CDR3 has 13 residues. V lost 3 bases and J lost 5, with 10 bases in between. Germline V CDR1 and CDR2: LGHDT, YNNKEL (reference sequence). CDR3 in DNA: TGTGCCAGCAGCCAGGGGGCGAGGACTGAAGCTTTCTTT. It is translated as CASSQGARTEAFF.

The rearrangement links TRBV18 to TRBJ1-2; D is undetermined. The length of the CDR3 is 15 residues. Germline V lookup: CDR1 KGHSH, CDR2 LQKENI. V dropped 1 base and J dropped 3 bases, with 12 bases sitting between them. The CDR3: CASSPQGVGDYGYTF. The CDR3, as DNA: TGTGCCAGCTCACCACAGGGTGTCGGGGACTATGGCTACACCTTC.

The CDR3 region is CASSRLGTGRDRFVGAGELFF. The CDR3 DNA sequence: TGCGCCAGCAGCAGACTAGGGACAGGGCGAGATAGGTTTGTGGGAGCCGGGGAGCTGTTTTTT. This chain uses TRBV5-1 with TRBJ2-2; the match to TRBD1 covers 9 bases. CDR1 and CDR2 (germline): SGHRS, YFSETQ. With V trimmed by 4 bases and J by 6 bases, 25 bases remained unmatched. The CDR3 spans 21 residues.

V and J are TRBV5-6 and TRBJ2-5; TRBD2 might be the D (6 bases). The CDR3 covers 13 residues. Looked up from germline, CDR1 is SGHDT and CDR2 is YYEEEE. V lost 4 bases to trimming and J lost 2 bases, with 9 bases between them. The CDR3 DNA reads TGTGCCAGCAGCCGGGGGAGGCAAGAGACCCAGTACTTC. Translated, it gives CASSRGRQETQYF. Supplemented by reference TRBV5-6 and TRBJ2-5, the full variable domain reads DAGVTQSPTHLIKTRGQQVTLRCSPKSGHDTVSWYQQALGQGPQFIFQYYEEEERQRGNFPDRFSGHQFPNYSSELNVNALLLGDSALYLCASSRGRQETQYFGPGTRLLVL.

The chain uses TRBV11-2 and TRBJ1-2; 7 nucleotides match TRBD1. The CDR3 contains 16 residues. Germline V gene data show CDR1 as SGHAT and CDR2 as FQNNGV. V lost 2 bases and J lost 6; bases outside the gene matches: 12. The CDR3 nucleotides are TGTGCCAGCAGCTTAAACTCGAGGGTGACAGGGCATGGCTACACCTTC. Its protein is CASSLNSRVTGHGYTF.

A single count supports this clone. The chain links TRBV19 to TRBJ1-1, with TRBD1 matching over 8 bases. The CDR3 runs to 13 residues. V trimming: 10 bases; J trimming: 1 base; junction bases outside the gene matches: 5. CDR1 and CDR2 (germline): LNHDA, SQIVND (reference sequence). Here the CDR3 reads CATRDRPNTEAFF. Written as DNA, the CDR3 is TGTGCCACCAGGGACAGGCCGAACACTGAAGCTTTCTTT.

J is TRBJ2-3 and V is TRBV10-3, with 9 bases matching TRBD2. The germline gives CDR1 ENHRY, CDR2 SYGVKD. V shed 2 bases, J shed 2 bases, and the junction held 5 bases outside the gene matches. This CDR3 has 16 amino acids. In nucleotides, the CDR3 is TGTGCCATCAGTGAGCGTCTAGCGGGGAACACAGATACGCAGTATTTT. It codes for CAISERLAGNTDTQYF.

The chain joins TRBV12-5 to TRBJ1-1; maybe TRBD1 (6 bases). The CDR3 runs to 15 residues. CDR1 is LGHNT, CDR2 FRNRAP, per germline. Trimming shortened V by 0 bases and J by 2 bases, and 10 bases separated the two germline ends. DNA of the CDR3: TGTGCTAGTGGTTTGGTAAGGGGACAAAACACTGAAGCTTTCTTT. It translates to CASGLVRGQNTEAFF. The entire variable domain, with the rest obtained from reference TRBV12-5 and TRBJ1-1, is as follows: DARVTQTPRHKVTEMGQEVTMRCQPILGHNTVFWYRQTMMQGLELLAYFRNRAPLDDSGMPKDRFSAEMPDATLATLKIQPSEPRDSAVYFCASGLVRGQNTEAFFGQGTRLTVV.

This clone was picked up one time. This chain uses TRBV18 with TRBJ2-3; D unclear. In germline, CDR1 is KGHSH, CDR2 LQKENI. The CDR3 covers 16 residues. Trimming shortened V by 2 bases and J by 0 bases, and 12 bases separated the two germline ends. Here the CDR3 reads CASSPKSSPSTDTQYF. In nucleotides, the CDR3 is TGTGCCAGCTCACCAAAAAGCAGCCCCAGCACAGATACGCAGTATTTT.

The CDR3 bases are TGTGCCAGCAGTCGTTCCGGGACAGGGTCCTATGGCTACACCTTC. Amino acids: CASSRSGTGSYGYTF. This chain joins TRBV6-5 and TRBJ1-2; TRBD1 matches at 9 bases. Trimming at V came to 5 bases and at J to 4 bases, leaving 8 bases not matched to a gene. This CDR3 comprises 15 residues. Germline V gene data show CDR1 as MNHEY and CDR2 as SVGAGI.

The chain has TRBV3-1 (or the pseudogene TRBV3-2) and TRBJ1-5; D gene unclear. V lost 1 base and J 4 bases, leaving 8 bases between the germline ends. The CDR3 sequence is 14 residues long. Germline values: CDR1 LGHDT, CDR2 YNNKEL (reference sequence). The CDR3 loop reads CASSQAPVNQPQHF. For the CDR3, the DNA is TGTGCCAGCAGCCAAGCGCCAGTTAATCAGCCCCAGCATTTT.